The rows below give T cell receptor beta chains drawn from one sample of a study of cytomegalovirus exposure and HLA in healthy donors. Profiled with immunoSEQ multiplex PCR; TCRdb holds only in-frame clones, not every one. The table has 70,000 to 80,000 clones, 94% seen once. The specimen sequenced was PBMCs. Every receptor here comes from a woman under 30 in good health and CMV-seropositive. Each CDR3 is given with its conserved first and last residue. Each record gives: J gene, D gene, CDR3 length, clone size, V gene, CDR3 protein, CDR3 DNA. The D gene is left open where the match is weak. Clone size is given for some rows only: seen once, a few or many times, or a class if the clone is expanded.

J: TRBJ1-4; D: -; length: 13; size: -; V: TRBV5-8; CDR3: CASSSPYNEKLFF; DNA: TGTGCCAGCAGCTCTCCTTATAATGAAAAACTGTTTTTT
J: TRBJ2-3; D: TRBD2; length: 15; size: -; V: TRBV15; CDR3: CATSRERTRTDTQYF; DNA: TGTGCCACCAGCAGAGAACGGACTAGAACAGATACGCAGTATTTT
J: TRBJ1-1; D: -; length: 13; size: -; V: TRBV2; CDR3: CASSLGIQTEAFF; DNA: TGTGCCAGCAGCCTTGGTATACAGACAGAAGCTTTCTTT
J: TRBJ2-5; D: TRBD1; length: 13; size: -; V: TRBV4-2; CDR3: CASSQDGATGLDF; DNA: TGTGCCAGCAGCCAAGATGGTGCGACAGGGCTTGACTTC
J: TRBJ1-1; D: -; length: 14; size: -; V: TRBV5-4; CDR3: CASSLASMNTEAFF; DNA: TGTGCCAGCAGCTTAGCGAGCATGAACACTGAAGCTTTCTTT
J: TRBJ2-7; D: TRBD2; length: 15; size: -; V: TRBV6-1; CDR3: CASSEAPAGAGEQYF; DNA: TGTGCCAGCAGTGAAGCGCCTGCGGGAGCGGGTGAGCAGTACTTC
J: TRBJ1-1; D: -; length: 14; size: -; V: TRBV19; CDR3: CASSLLRQPPEAFF; DNA: TGTGCCAGTTCACTTCTCAGACAGCCGCCTGAAGCTTTCTTT
J: TRBJ1-1; D: TRBD1; length: 13; size: -; V: TRBV13; CDR3: CASSLDRAREAFF; DNA: TGTGCCAGCAGCCTTGACAGGGCGCGGGAAGCTTTCTTT
J: TRBJ2-1; D: TRBD2; length: 15; size: -; V: TRBV9; CDR3: CASSQGAGGPDEQFF; DNA: TGTGCCAGCAGCCAAGGGGCGGGAGGGCCGGATGAGCAGTTCTTC
J: TRBJ1-2; D: -; length: 14; size: -; V: TRBV27; CDR3: CASSSYGANYGYTF; DNA: TGTGCCAGCAGCTCATACGGGGCTAACTATGGCTACACCTTC
J: TRBJ2-7; D: -; length: 15; size: -; V: TRBV7-2; CDR3: CASSLSGLGAYEQYF; DNA: TGTGCCAGCAGCTTATCGGGACTGGGGGCCTACGAGCAGTACTTC
J: TRBJ2-7; D: TRBD2; length: 15; size: -; V: TRBV18; CDR3: CASSPGSGRSYEQYF; DNA: TGTGCCAGCTCACCTGGTAGCGGGAGGTCCTACGAGCAGTACTTC
J: TRBJ2-7; D: -; length: 15; size: -; V: TRBV9; CDR3: CASSHGASETYEQYF; DNA: TGTGCCAGCAGCCACGGGGCTAGCGAGACCTACGAGCAGTACTTC
J: TRBJ2-3; D: -; length: 10; size: -; V: TRBV29-1; CDR3: CSVGQDTQYF; DNA: TGCAGCGTTGGGCAAGATACGCAGTATTTT
J: TRBJ2-3; D: TRBD1; length: 15; size: -; V: TRBV25-1; CDR3: CASSAGQGVTDTQYF; DNA: TGTGCCAGCAGTGCGGGACAGGGGGTAACAGATACGCAGTATTTT
J: TRBJ2-1; D: -; length: 15; size: -; V: TRBV9; CDR3: CASSLRTTWMDEQFF; DNA: TGTGCCAGCAGCCTAAGGACAACCTGGATGGATGAGCAGTTCTTC
J: TRBJ1-2; D: TRBD1; length: 13; size: once; V: TRBV11-3; CDR3: CASSPDRGGGYTF; DNA: TGTGCCAGCAGCCCGGACAGGGGAGGTGGCTACACCTTC
J: TRBJ1-4; D: -; length: 13; size: -; V: TRBV5-5; CDR3: CASSDGANEKLFF; DNA: TGTGCCAGCAGCGATGGAGCTAATGAAAAACTGTTTTTT
J: TRBJ2-3; D: TRBD2; length: 16; size: -; V: TRBV7-6; CDR3: CASSLRLAYSTDTQYF; DNA: TGTGCCAGCAGCCTAAGACTAGCGTATAGCACAGATACGCAGTATTTT
J: TRBJ1-3; D: TRBD1; length: 15; size: -; V: TRBV7-2; CDR3: CASSSDRGSGNTIYF; DNA: TGTGCCAGCAGTTCCGACAGGGGCTCTGGAAACACCATATATTTT
J: TRBJ1-5; D: -; length: 12; size: once; V: TRBV28; CDR3: CASSDPGRPQHF; DNA: TGTGCCAGCAGTGATCCGGGGAGGCCCCAGCATTTT
J: TRBJ1-5; D: -; length: 13; size: -; V: TRBV21-1; CDR3: CASSKLCGQPQHF; DNA: TGTGCCAGCAGCAAATTATGCGGCCAGCCCCAGCATTTT
J: TRBJ1-1; D: TRBD1; length: 15; size: -; V: TRBV10-3; CDR3: CAISGEQGMNTEAFF; DNA: TGTGCCATCAGCGGAGAACAGGGGATGAACACTGAAGCTTTCTTT
J: TRBJ2-3; D: TRBD2; length: 16; size: -; V: TRBV6-6; CDR3: CASSSGGGASGDTQYF; DNA: TGTGCCAGCAGTTCCGGCGGGGGGGCTAGTGGAGATACGCAGTATTTT
J: TRBJ1-2; D: -; length: 11; size: -; V: TRBV6-1; CDR3: CASSRVKGYTF; DNA: TGTGCCAGCAGCCGCGTTAAAGGCTACACCTTC
J: TRBJ2-7; D: -; length: 12; size: -; V: TRBV5-1; CDR3: CASSLRGAEQYF; DNA: TGCGCCAGCAGCTTACGTGGGGCGGAGCAGTACTTC
J: TRBJ1-1; D: -; length: 15; size: -; V: TRBV5-6; CDR3: CASSLAPPENTEAFF; DNA: TGTGCCAGCAGCTTGGCCCCACCAGAGAACACTGAAGCTTTCTTT
J: TRBJ1-4; D: -; length: 14; size: -; V: TRBV9; CDR3: CASSADRDNEKLFF; DNA: TGTGCCAGCAGCGCGGACAGAGATAATGAAAAACTGTTTTTT
J: TRBJ2-1; D: -; length: 11; size: -; V: TRBV20-1; CDR3: CSASEYGEEFF; DNA: TGCAGTGCTAGTGAATATGGGGAGGAGTTCTTC
J: TRBJ2-1; D: TRBD2; length: 16; size: -; V: TRBV29-1; CDR3: CSVEPLGLAGGGEQFF; DNA: TGCAGCGTTGAGCCATTGGGACTAGCGGGGGGCGGTGAGCAGTTCTTC
J: TRBJ2-3; D: -; length: 14; size: once; V: TRBV28; CDR3: CASSLESLTDTQYF; DNA: TGTGCCAGCAGTTTAGAGTCTCTCACGGATACGCAGTATTTT
J: TRBJ1-4; D: TRBD1; length: 14; size: -; V: TRBV7-6; CDR3: CASSSTGGSEKLFF; DNA: TGTGCCAGCAGCTCGACAGGGGGCAGTGAAAAACTGTTTTTT
J: TRBJ2-5; D: TRBD1; length: 18; size: -; V: TRBV25-1; CDR3: CASSGTPGQGQGGETQYF; DNA: TGTGCCAGCAGTGGGACCCCCGGACAGGGTCAGGGGGGAGAGACCCAGTACTTC
J: TRBJ2-2; D: -; length: 16; size: -; V: TRBV19; CDR3: CASSIPGRGPTGELFF; DNA: TGTGCCAGTAGTATACCCGGGCGGGGGCCCACCGGGGAGCTGTTTTTT
J: TRBJ2-7; D: -; length: 12; size: -; V: TRBV6-6; CDR3: CASGHRVYEQYF; DNA: TGTGCCAGCGGACACAGAGTCTACGAGCAGTACTTC
J: TRBJ1-1; D: -; length: 15; size: -; V: TRBV28; CDR3: CASTGGGRAETEAFF; DNA: TGTGCCAGCACCGGCGGAGGGAGGGCGGAAACTGAAGCTTTCTTT
J: TRBJ2-7; D: TRBD1; length: 15; size: -; V: TRBV7-7; CDR3: CASSQEVTGWDVQYF; DNA: TGTGCCAGCAGCCAAGAAGTGACAGGGTGGGACGTGCAGTACTTC
J: TRBJ1-1; D: -; length: 14; size: -; V: TRBV7-9; CDR3: CASSLILVGTEAFF; DNA: TGTGCCAGCAGCTTAATACTAGTAGGCACTGAAGCTTTCTTT
J: TRBJ2-1; D: TRBD1; length: 13; size: -; V: TRBV19; CDR3: CASGDSLFNEQFF; DNA: TGTGCCAGTGGGGACAGCCTTTTCAATGAGCAGTTCTTC
J: TRBJ1-5; D: -; length: 15; size: -; V: TRBV4-3; CDR3: CASSQVGQGPQPQHF; DNA: TGCGCCAGCAGCCAAGTGGGGCAGGGCCCTCAGCCCCAGCATTTT
J: TRBJ1-1; D: -; length: 13; size: -; V: TRBV11-2; CDR3: CASSLGTATEAFF; DNA: TGTGCCAGCAGCTTAGGGACAGCTACTGAAGCTTTCTTT
J: TRBJ2-5; D: TRBD1; length: 17; size: -; V: TRBV18; CDR3: CASSPPNGRGHTETQYF; DNA: TGTGCCAGCTCACCACCTAACGGCAGGGGGCATACTGAGACCCAGTACTTC
J: TRBJ2-7; D: TRBD1; length: 14; size: -; V: TRBV7-2; CDR3: CASSPGTGSREQYF; DNA: TGTGCCAGCAGCCCCGGGACAGGGTCTCGCGAGCAGTACTTC
J: TRBJ2-2; D: TRBD1; length: 16; size: -; V: TRBV9; CDR3: CASSVQGELVTGELFF; DNA: TGTGCCAGCAGCGTACAGGGGGAGTTGGTCACCGGGGAGCTGTTTTTT
J: TRBJ1-4; D: -; length: 13; size: -; V: TRBV19; CDR3: CASSMRETEKLFF; DNA: TGTGCCAGTAGTATGAGGGAGACCGAAAAACTGTTTTTT
J: TRBJ2-2; D: TRBD2; length: 17; size: -; V: TRBV7-3; CDR3: CASSLVPGGPITGELFF; DNA: TGTGCCAGCAGCTTAGTTCCGGGGGGGCCAATCACCGGGGAGCTGTTTTTT
J: TRBJ2-7; D: TRBD1; length: 15; size: -; V: TRBV18; CDR3: CASSPTGPSSYEQYF; DNA: TGTGCCAGCTCACCGACAGGGCCAAGCTCCTACGAGCAGTACTTC
J: TRBJ2-1; D: TRBD2; length: 18; size: -; V: TRBV18; CDR3: CASSPPVPTSGDFNEQFF; DNA: TGTGCCAGCTCACCCCCTGTGCCGACTAGCGGGGATTTCAATGAGCAGTTCTTC
J: TRBJ2-2; D: -; length: 13; size: -; V: TRBV6-5; CDR3: CASSPGSGGELFF; DNA: TGTGCCAGCAGCCCCGGTAGTGGCGGGGAGCTGTTTTTT